This T cell receptor (beta chain) was identified in a study of OX40 agonist ivuxolimab in advanced cancers. In the study overall: Three partial responders included one hepatocellular carcinoma patient and two cutaneous melanoma patients.

Notes on the study in general: On average, CD8+ T cells had more expanded clones than CD4+. Some nonresponders also had low normalized T-cell clonal expansion.

A word on this clone: Its antigen is unknown.

The table came from immunoSEQ multiplex PCR; TCRdb's copy has only in-frame clones and leaves some out. The data show about 58,000 clones, over 65% seen once. Autoimmune disease history or systemic immunosuppression disqualified patients. Trimming stripped 5 bases from V and 1 base from J, with 15 bases between. Germline V gives CDR1 SGHNT, CDR2 YENEEA. The CDR3 has 15 residues. The chain is built from TRBV11-3 and TRBJ2-7; tentatively, D is TRBD2 (7 bases). This material consisted of CD4+ or CD8+ T cells sorted from blood, taken in a trial of the OX40 agonist ivuxolimab. The sequence came from an adult with an advanced solid tumor such as melanoma, head and neck, liver or kidney cancer. The chain's CDR3 is CASSQPAGASYEQYF. The CDR3 coding sequence is TGTGCCAGCAGCCAACCGGCGGGGGCATCCTACGAGCAGTACTTC. The full variable domain, completed using reference TRBV11-3 and TRBJ2-7, is EAGVVQSPRYKIIEKKQPVAFWCNPISGHNTLYWYLQNLGQGPELLIRYENEEAVDDSQLPKDRFSAERLKGVDSTLKIQPAELGDSAVYLCASSQPAGASYEQYFGPGTRLTVT.